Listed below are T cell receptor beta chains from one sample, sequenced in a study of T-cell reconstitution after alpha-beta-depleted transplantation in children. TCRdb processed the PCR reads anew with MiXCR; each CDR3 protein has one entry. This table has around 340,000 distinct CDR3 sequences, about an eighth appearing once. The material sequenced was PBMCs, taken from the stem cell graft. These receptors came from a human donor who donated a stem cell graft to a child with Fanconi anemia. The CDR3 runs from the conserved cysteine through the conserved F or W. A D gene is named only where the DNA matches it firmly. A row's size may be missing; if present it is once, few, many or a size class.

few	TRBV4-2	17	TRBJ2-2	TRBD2	CASSQDYGLAETGELFF	TGTGCCAGCAGCCAAGATTACGGACTAGCGGAAACCGGGGAGCTGTTTTTT
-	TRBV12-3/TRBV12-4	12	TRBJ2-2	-	CASSLAQGELFF	TGTGCCAGCAGTTTAGCGCAAGGGGAGCTGTTTTTT
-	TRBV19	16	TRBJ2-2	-	CASSIRAGANTGELFF	TGTGCCAGTAGTATACGGGCAGGGGCGAACACCGGGGAGCTGTTTTTT
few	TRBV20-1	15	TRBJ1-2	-	CSARDIRAGANGYTF	TGCAGTGCTAGAGATATACGTGCAGGGGCCAATGGCTACACCTTC
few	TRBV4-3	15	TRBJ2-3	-	CASRFSALSTDTQYF	TGCGCCAGCAGGTTTTCCGCGCTAAGCACAGATACGCAGTATTTT
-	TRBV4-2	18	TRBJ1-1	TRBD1	CASSPYPGQDLVGTEAFF	TGTGCCAGCAGCCCCTACCCGGGACAGGACTTGGTGGGCACTGAAGCTTTCTTT
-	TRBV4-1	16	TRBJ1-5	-	CASSQDLQTAYQPQHF	TGCGCCAGCAGCCAAGATCTCCAGACCGCCTATCAGCCCCAGCATTTT
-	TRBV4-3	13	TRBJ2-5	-	CASSQDREETQYF	TGCGCCAGCAGCCAAGATCGGGAAGAGACCCAGTACTTC
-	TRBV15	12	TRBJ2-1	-	CATSRDGFEQFF	TGTGCCACCAGCAGAGACGGTTTTGAGCAGTTCTTC
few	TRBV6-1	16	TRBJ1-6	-	CASSRTVSSYNSPLHF	TGTGCCAGCAGCCGGACAGTTAGCTCCTATAATTCACCCCTCCACTTT
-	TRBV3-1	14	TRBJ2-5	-	CASSQGSAQETQYF	TGTGCCAGCAGCCAGGGGTCGGCCCAAGAGACCCAGTACTTC
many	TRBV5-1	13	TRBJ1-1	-	CASSLDGVGEAFF	TGCGCCAGCAGCCTGGATGGGGTAGGTGAAGCTTTCTTT
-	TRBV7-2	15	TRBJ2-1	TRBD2	CASSLVGTTHNEQFF	TGTGCCAGCAGCTTAGTGGGGACTACCCACAATGAGCAGTTCTTC